This T cell receptor (beta chain) was retrieved from a study of spatial heterogeneity in lung cancer. Time point reported: sample taken at primary tumor resection. Researchers sequenced whole RNA taken from tumor, nontumor lung or frozen PBMC without sorting. The donor group consisted of around 66 patients who had untreated, early-stage non-small cell lung cancer. The CDR3 consists of 13 residues. Germline V gene lookup returns CDR1 MNHNS and CDR2 SASEGT. Losses at the gene ends were 6 bases for V and 7 bases for J; bases not matched to a gene: 3. Every individual TCR cDNA molecule carried its own unique molecular identifier, which allowed correction of PCR and sequencing errors. TCRdb independently ran MiXCR on the 5' RACE reads; one entry per CDR3 protein. The sample has roughly 48,000 distinct CDR3 sequences, under 6% seen once. This clonotype was detected many times.

This chain joins TRBV6-1 and TRBJ2-1; 10 nucleotides line up with TRBD2. Sequencing used PBMCs, obtained at surgery. The source of this sequence is a male donor with early-stage non-small cell lung cancer. The CDR3 here is CASSAAGGNEQFF. The CDR3, as DNA: TGTGCCAGCAGCGCAGCGGGAGGGAATGAGCAGTTCTTC.